This TCR beta chain was captured in a study of T cells in Graves' hyperthyroidism and ophthalmopathy (dated by TCRdb to 2018 to 2020). Regarding the complete study: Peripheral blood samples were taken at initial diagnosis, before any treatment was given. To identify distinguishing TCR V-J signatures, a discovery cohort of some 100 patients was used, comprising 40 to 45 with Graves' ophthalmopathy and about 59 with stable Graves' hyperthyroidism. Prospective prediction of ophthalmopathy was tested in an independent validation cohort consisting of 18 to 20 hyperthyroidism patients and approximately 16 patients who later progressed to ophthalmopathy. For training and testing, the roughly 93 patients in the discovery cohort were randomly divided in a 7:3 ratio. In addition, the study compared T-cell repertoires in thyroid tissue and in blood from over 5 Graves' hyperthyroidism patients. After blood sampling, hyperthyroidism patients were treated with methimazole at a starting dose of 30 mg daily, and ophthalmopathy patients were treated with high-dose intravenous methylprednisolone. The paper reports TCR Vbeta CDR3 sequencing of some 140 peripheral blood samples: approximately 43 ophthalmopathy, over 70 hyperthyroidism and around 17 progressor patients.

What the research found in general, with its limitations: No statistical method was used to set the sample size in advance, and investigators knew the group allocation. In validation, the model predicted progression to ophthalmopathy with approximately 71% sensitivity and less than 75% specificity, a median of 6.5 months before onset. A 13 V-J signature model separated ophthalmopathy from stable hyperthyroidism, with approximately 87% sensitivity and 81% to 82% specificity in cross-validation and 80%/75% in testing. Most expanded thyroid clonotypes (frequency above 0.001) were also detected in blood, a finding suggesting that blood repertoires may reflect thyroid immune responses.

Amplification of TCR beta CDR3 regions was carried out from RNA transcripts. The TCR CDR3 was subjected to a first round of RT-PCR using the HTBI primer set and the Qiagen OneStep RT-PCR kit. Libraries were constructed in a second round of multiplex PCR, after which size selection and purification were performed. Sequencing of the libraries was done on an Illumina HiSeq2000 using paired-end 100 bp reads. The original methods were these. SOAPnuke was used to process the raw data, throwing out any read that contained adapters or uncalled bases, had a mean Phred below 15, or lacked an exact constant-primer or identifier match. High-quality paired reads were merged with COPE v1.2.5, and unique nucleotide sequences were defined as clonotypes. Clonotypes were aligned to IMGT TRBV, TRBD and TRBJ reference segments using MiTCR v1.1. The analysis included only V-J combinations with a frequency above 0.0001, which together covered around 99% of the repertoires. The TCS score was defined as F50 (clonal expansion) divided by E x V (chaos), with BLOSUM62-based TCRdist calculated between CDR3 peptides within each V-J. Welch's t-statistics and random forest reduced approximately 520 V-J features to 13, which were used in a naive Bayes classifier (R e1071). In TCRdb, the public reads were trimmed at Q25 with fastp and aligned with MiXCR, with productive beta chains retained. Rows with one shared CDR3 protein collapse into an entry with the most common genes and DNA. The authors' filters were not applied to this entry. The sample data list roughly 330,000 distinct CDR3 sequences, and over 15% of these were observed just once. The ten biggest clones cover 33% of the sample.

At least ten counts were recorded for this clonotype. Its cognate antigen has yet to be identified. No base quality information exists; no much larger clone differs at one position. Graves' hyperthyroidism was defined as stable when no progression to ophthalmopathy occurred over 18 months of follow-up. Hyperthyroidism patients were aged 18 to 65 years and newly diagnosed, with disease duration of less than 2 months. Any patient with an uncontrolled infection, another autoimmune disease, pregnancy or lactation was excluded. Diagnoses were based on clinical symptoms, serum thyroxine and TRAb, thyroid ultrasound and orbital computed tomography. PBMCs were separated from 10 ml of fresh peripheral blood using Ficoll-Paque density gradient centrifugation. Trizol reagent was used to extract total RNA, and RNA quality was then checked on an Agilent 2100 Bioanalyzer. V and J lose 0 bases and 4 bases, and a span of 12 bases separates them. From its cysteine to its phenylalanine, the CDR3 spans 15 amino acids. The kept DNA is CDR3 alone, 45 bases in frame from the first base.

Sequenced: blood. The rearranged segments are TRBV12-3 or TRBV12-4 and TRBJ1-2, with the D gene uncertain. This clonotype was obtained from a young man with Graves' hyperthyroidism. The CDR3 has the sequence CASSLARRHPYGYTF. The nucleotide sequence is given as TGTGCCAGCAGTTTAGCACGAAGACATCCCTATGGCTACACCTTC.